This TCR beta chain was obtained from a study of cytomegalovirus exposure and HLA in healthy donors. Study context: Some 87 million unique TCRs from HLA-typed donors were held in an early release of data. The study, taken as a whole, reports: Trimming of TCR beta V- and J-genes showed a link, identified in a later analysis, to a missense DCLRE1C variant.

The V gene end was trimmed by 5 bases and the J gene end by 5 bases; junction bases not matched to a gene: 11. This CDR3 is 17 amino acids long. In germline, CDR1 is MGHRA, CDR2 YSYEKL. For this clone: Its specificity is unknown.

PCR was performed using 60 Vbeta and 13 Jbeta primers. Produced via immunoSEQ multiplex PCR; TCRdb's table is partial and in-frame only. The top ten hold 6.2% of the sample, which has some 40,000 clones, around 50% seen once. The specimen sequenced was PBMCs. This receptor was taken from a woman aged 40 to 49 in good health and CMV-seropositive. The V and J genes are TRBV4-1 and TRBJ2-2, with 10 bases identical to TRBD2. CDR3 in DNA: TGCGCCAGCAGCGTGCCCCAATTAGCGGGGGGTACCGGGGAGCTGTTTTTT. Its translation is CASSVPQLAGGTGELFF.